This TCR beta chain was recorded in a study of blood T cell repertoires in COVID-19. Across the whole study: Sites across the United States, Italy and Spain contributed samples from acute and convalescent COVID-19.

As handled by the study authors: Amplification with reference gene primers provided the estimates of nucleated cell counts. Profiling relied on immunoSEQ multiplex PCR, and the TCRdb table lists in-frame clones only, not all of them. V, J and clone size derive from that table, while D and trimming were established from the DNA sequence. The table records roughly 250,000 clones, 85% to 90% of them present only once. Regarding this clone: The junction differs from germline at one of its ends, possibly a read error.

Per germline, CDR1 SGHTA and CDR2 FQGTGA. The CDR3 is 13 amino acids. Participants' reported clinical history set cohort assignment. This TCR derives from a woman between 45 and 65 years old who had recovered from COVID-19. This rearrangement joins TRBV7-3 to TRBJ1-6; D not resolved. Sequencing was performed on PBMCs or T cells enriched from blood (not recorded which). The CDR3 DNA reads TGTGCCAGCAGCATCCGCCCCAATTCACTCCTCCACTTT. Protein product: CASSIRPNSLLHF.